This TCR beta chain was retrieved from a study of CXCR3-negative and CXCR3-positive naive CD8 T cells. Findings and caveats of the study: More hydrophobic TRB CDR3s were found in CXCR3-positive naive cells than in CXCR3-negative naive cells.

CDR1 SGHRS and CDR2 YFSETQ come from the germline V gene. The CDR3 runs 16 residues. The study made its TRB cDNA libraries by 5' RACE, adding UMI labels. From the 5' RACE reads, TCRdb lists one entry per CDR3 protein and no DNA. Found here are about 120,000 distinct CDR3 sequences; the top ten clones hold around 0.36%. Regarding this clonotype: Its antigen is as yet unknown.

The V gene is TRBV5-1, the J gene TRBJ2-1; the D gene TCRdb calls, TRBD2, cannot be checked with no DNA. The sequencing sample was made of naive CXCR3+ CD8+ T cells from blood. Subset indicated: CD45RO-CCR7+CD27+CD95- naive CD8+ T cells expressing CXCR3 (TNR3+). The TCR was taken from a human donor in good health. Some clones in this sample may be carry-over from other donors' samples. CDR3 loop: CASSLVTSGVYNEQFF.